This entry features one T cell receptor (beta chain) sequence. This sample is drawn from a study of blood T cell repertoires in COVID-19. Whole-study context: The United States, Italy and Spain supplied acute and convalescent COVID-19 samples. From T cells, B-cell-depleted T cells, or PBMCs came the material, which was cDNA or gDNA.

There are 14 residues in the CDR3. CDR1 is GTSNPN, CDR2 SVGIG, per germline (reference sequence). Trimming cost V 6 bases and J 7 bases; bases outside gene matches: 12. Authors' analysis steps: Reference gene primer amplification gave estimated nucleated cell counts. Repertoires were generated with immunoSEQ multiplex PCR, while TCRdb's copy carries only in-frame clones and drops some. For V, J and clone size, that table is used; D and trimming come from the DNA. The sample gives 85,000 to 110,000 clones, more than 70% of which show up once; 3.5% is in the top ten. The chain recombines TRBV30 with TRBJ1-1; TRBD1 matches at 9 bases. The sample comprised peripheral blood. The source is a woman in her fifties or sixties with acute or convalescent COVID-19. CDR3 amino acids: CACQRDRDRSEAFF. In DNA form, the CDR3 reads TGTGCCTGCCAACGGGACAGGGATCGAAGTGAAGCTTTCTTT.